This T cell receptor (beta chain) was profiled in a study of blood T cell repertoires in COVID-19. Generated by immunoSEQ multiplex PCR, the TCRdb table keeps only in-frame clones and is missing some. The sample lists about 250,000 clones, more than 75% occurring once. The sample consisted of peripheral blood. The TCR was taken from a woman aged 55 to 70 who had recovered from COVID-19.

DNA of the CDR3: TGTGCCAGTAGTACGATCGGACAGGGAAATAATTCACCCCTCCACTTT. It yields the protein CASSTIGQGNNSPLHF. The V and J genes are TRBV19 and TRBJ1-6, with 8 positions matching TRBD1. The CDR3 runs to 16 residues. CDR1 is LNHDA and CDR2 is SQIVND in the germline V gene (reference sequence). V lost 4 bases, J lost 5 bases, and 7 bases stayed unmatched.